The T cell receptor (beta chain) described here comes from a study of cytomegalovirus exposure and HLA in healthy donors. General observations from the study: Within a later analysis, the majority of CMV-associated TCR beta chains appeared HLA-restricted.

This clone came up a few times. No antigen is known for it. PCR amplification relied on 60 Vbeta primers (plus 13 Jbeta primers). Only in-frame clones appear in the TCRdb table, and some are missing; sequencing was by immunoSEQ multiplex PCR. Of 150,000 to 200,000 clones in the sample, 60% to 75% were seen once. Sequenced material: PBMCs. The sequence derives from a woman between 45 and 60 years old in good health and CMV-seropositive.

CDR3 nucleotide sequence: TGTGCCAGCAGCTTAATGGGGACAGGGGCTAACTATGGCTACACCTTC. Protein: CASSLMGTGANYGYTF. This chain connects TRBV7-9 to TRBJ1-2; 10 bases fit TRBD1. The CDR3 is 16 amino acids. J lost 0 bases, V lost 2 bases, and 3 bases had no gene match. CDR1 is SEHNR and CDR2 is FQNEAQ in the germline V gene (reference sequence).